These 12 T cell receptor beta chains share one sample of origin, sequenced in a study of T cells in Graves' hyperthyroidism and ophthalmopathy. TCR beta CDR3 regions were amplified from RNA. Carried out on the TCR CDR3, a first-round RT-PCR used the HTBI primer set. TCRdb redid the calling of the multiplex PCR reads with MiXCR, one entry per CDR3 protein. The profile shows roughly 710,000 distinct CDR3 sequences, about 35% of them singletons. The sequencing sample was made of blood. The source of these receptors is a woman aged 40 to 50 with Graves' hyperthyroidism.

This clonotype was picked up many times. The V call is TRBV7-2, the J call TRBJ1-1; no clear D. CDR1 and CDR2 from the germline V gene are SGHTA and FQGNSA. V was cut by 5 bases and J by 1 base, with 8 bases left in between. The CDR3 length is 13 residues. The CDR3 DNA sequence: TGTGCCAGCAGCCGGCAGAAGAACACTGAAGCTTTCTTT. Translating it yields CASSRQKNTEAFF.

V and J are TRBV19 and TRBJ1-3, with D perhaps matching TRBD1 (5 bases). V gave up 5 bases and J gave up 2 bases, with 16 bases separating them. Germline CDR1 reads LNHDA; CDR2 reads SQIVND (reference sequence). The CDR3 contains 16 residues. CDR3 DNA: TGTGCCAGTAGTGTGACGCACAGGTCGCCTGGAAACACCATATATTTT. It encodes CASSVTHRSPGNTIYF.

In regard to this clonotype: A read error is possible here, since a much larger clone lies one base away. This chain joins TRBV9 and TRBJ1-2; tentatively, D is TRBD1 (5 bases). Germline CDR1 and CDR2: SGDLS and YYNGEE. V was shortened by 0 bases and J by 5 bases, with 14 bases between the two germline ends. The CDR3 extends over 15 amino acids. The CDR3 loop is CASSVGDDSPYGYTF. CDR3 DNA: TGTGCCAGCAGCGTAGGGGACGACTCACCTTATGGCTACACCTTC.

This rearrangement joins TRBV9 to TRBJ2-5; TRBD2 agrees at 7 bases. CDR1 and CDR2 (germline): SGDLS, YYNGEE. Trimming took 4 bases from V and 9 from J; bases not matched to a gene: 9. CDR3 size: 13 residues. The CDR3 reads CASSIGGGEAQYF. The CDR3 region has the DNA TGTGCCAGCAGCATCGGTGGGGGGGAGGCCCAGTACTTC.

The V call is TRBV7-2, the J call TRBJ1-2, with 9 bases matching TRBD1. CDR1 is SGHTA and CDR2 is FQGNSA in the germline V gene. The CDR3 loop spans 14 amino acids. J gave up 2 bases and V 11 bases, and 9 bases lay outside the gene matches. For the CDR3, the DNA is TGTGCCTGGGGCAGCGGACAGGGGAACTATGGCTACACCTTC. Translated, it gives CAWGSGQGNYGYTF. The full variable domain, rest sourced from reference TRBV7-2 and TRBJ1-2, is GAGVSQSPSNKVTEKGKDVELRCDPISGHTALYWYRQSLGQGLEFLIYFQGNSAPDKSGLPSDRFSAERTGGSVSTLTIQRTQQEDSAVYLCAWGSGQGNYGYTFGSGTRLTVV.

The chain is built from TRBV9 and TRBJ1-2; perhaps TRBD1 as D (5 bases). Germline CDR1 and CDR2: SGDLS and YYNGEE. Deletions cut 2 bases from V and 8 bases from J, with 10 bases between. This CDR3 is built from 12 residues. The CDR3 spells CASSVGTKGYTF. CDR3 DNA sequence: TGTGCCAGCAGCGTTGGGACCAAAGGCTACACCTTC.

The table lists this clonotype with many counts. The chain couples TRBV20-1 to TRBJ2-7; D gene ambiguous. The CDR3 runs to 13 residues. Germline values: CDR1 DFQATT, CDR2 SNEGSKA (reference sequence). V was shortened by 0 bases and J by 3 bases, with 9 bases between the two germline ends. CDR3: CSARDRMGYEQYF. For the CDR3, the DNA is TGCAGTGCTAGAGATCGGATGGGCTACGAGCAGTACTTC.

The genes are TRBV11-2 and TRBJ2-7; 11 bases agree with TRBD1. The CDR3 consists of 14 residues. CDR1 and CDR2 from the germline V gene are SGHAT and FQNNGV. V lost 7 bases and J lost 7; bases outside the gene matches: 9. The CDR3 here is CASTPGQGAEEQYF. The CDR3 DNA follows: TGTGCCAGCACCCCCGGACAGGGGGCAGAAGAGCAGTACTTC.

The CDR3 sequence: CATKQGATNEKLFF. DNA for the CDR3: TGTGCCACCAAACAGGGGGCAACTAATGAAAAACTGTTTTTT. The rearrangement joins TRBV25-1 to TRBJ1-4, with TRBD1 matching 8 bases. The V gene's germline CDR1 is MGHDK and CDR2 SYGVNS. Trimming at V came to 10 bases and at J to 0 bases, leaving 4 bases not matched to a gene. There are 14 residues in the CDR3.

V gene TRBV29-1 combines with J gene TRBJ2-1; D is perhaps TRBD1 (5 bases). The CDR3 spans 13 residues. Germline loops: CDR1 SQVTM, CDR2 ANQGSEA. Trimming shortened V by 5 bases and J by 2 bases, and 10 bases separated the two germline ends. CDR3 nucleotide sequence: TGCAGCGTTAGGCAGGGTCCCTACAATGAGCAGTTCTTC. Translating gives CSVRQGPYNEQFF.

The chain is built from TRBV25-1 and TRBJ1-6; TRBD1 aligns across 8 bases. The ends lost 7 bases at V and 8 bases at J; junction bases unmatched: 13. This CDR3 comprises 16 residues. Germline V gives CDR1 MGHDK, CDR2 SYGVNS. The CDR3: CASTPTGVENHSPLHF. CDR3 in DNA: TGTGCCAGCACTCCGACAGGGGTGGAGAATCATTCACCCCTCCACTTT.

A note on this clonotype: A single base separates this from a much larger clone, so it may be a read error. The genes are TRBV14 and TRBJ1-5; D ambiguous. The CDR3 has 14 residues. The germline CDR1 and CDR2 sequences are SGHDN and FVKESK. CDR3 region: CASSSGGENQPQHF. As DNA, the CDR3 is TGTGCGAGCAGCTCAGGCGGGGAAAATCAGCCCCAGCATTTT.